This TCR beta chain was recorded in a study of spatial heterogeneity in lung cancer (dated by TCRdb to 2018 to 2020). Background for the entire study: Beta-chain transcripts were consistently detected in greater numbers than alpha-chain transcripts, which likely reflects a higher abundance of beta-chain transcripts. In the raw uncorrected reads, each unique combination of TCR and UMI appeared more than ten times on average. Nonsynonymous mutation counts, determined by whole-exome sequencing of tumor tissue, were related to features of the TCR repertoire. Both alpha and beta chains were TCR-sequenced in approximately 200 tumor regions, approximately 64 matched nontumor lung samples and approximately 50 PBMC samples obtained at surgery. In non-small cell lung cancer, the study made a quantitative comparison of TCR alpha and beta repertoires among multiple tumor regions, matched nontumor lung and blood. In tumor regions, TCR transcript counts showed a strong correlation with a T cell transcriptional module score derived from matched bulk RNA-seq. What the study reported, not specific to this receptor: Counts of ubiquitous and regional expanded TCRs were found to correlate with counts of ubiquitous and regional nonsynonymous mutations, respectively. Additional single-cell paired TCR alpha and beta sequencing was considered necessary to confirm, at a functional level, the hypothesis that regional TCRs recognize regional mutations. TCR-seq coverage of tumor T cells was estimated at only approximately 7% for alpha chains and less than 15% for beta chains. A correlation was observed between the number of expanded intratumoral alpha and beta TCRs and the tumor nonsynonymous mutation count.

Taken with the paper, the label for time point translates to: sample taken at primary tumor resection. Donors were 72 patients with early-stage, untreated non-small cell lung cancer from the lung TRACERx cohort. Without any cell sorting, TCR sequencing was performed on whole RNA extracted either from tumor and nontumor lung tissue or from cryopreserved PBMC samples. A patient was chosen for TCR sequencing only when enough RNA was available from at least two tumor regions. Tumor and adjacent nontumor lung specimens were reviewed by a lung pathologist before selection. In its sample, this clonotype was seen many times. No antigen is known for it. There are no base qualities to consult, and no much larger clone falls within one base. Trimming removed 2 bases from V and 3 bases from J, leaving 13 bases between the germline ends. Reading the germline V gene (reference sequence) gives CDR1 MNHEY and CDR2 SMNVEV. Its CDR3 holds 15 amino acids, cysteine through phenylalanine. Only CDR3 DNA is held: 45 bases, read in frame from base 1.

Library method: 5' RACE. This sample was sequenced with a NextSeq 500. In the TCR library protocol, a unique molecular identifier was attached to each TCR cDNA molecule so that PCR and sequencing errors could be corrected. From the authors' description of their analysis: TCR identification, UMI-based error correction and CDR3 extraction were performed with Decombinator tools. TCRs above a frequency of 2 per 1,000, corresponding to the top 1% of the tumor frequency distribution, were defined as expanded. Expanded tumor TCRs statistically deemed absent (corrected P<0.05) from at least one tumor region were classed as regional, and all other expanded tumor TCRs were classed as ubiquitous. Renyi diversity was calculated using the R vegan package after each repertoire was subsampled 100 times to 5,000 TCRs. CDR3 similarity networks were built from amino acid triplet string-kernel similarity, with CDR3s being connected when pairwise similarity was above 0.82. The public sequencing data were trimmed at Q25 with fastp and processed into clonotypes with MiXCR by TCRdb, which kept only in-frame beta chains. When rows share a CDR3 protein, they turn into one entry using the most common DNA and genes. None of the V and J calls come from the authors' own analysis; TCRdb made them. This sample lists fewer than 6,000 distinct CDR3 sequences; around an eighth were detected once. The ten top clones hold roughly 14% of the sample.

The V gene is TRBV27 and the J gene is TRBJ1-1; the D gene cannot be named for sure. The source of this sequence is a female donor with early-stage non-small cell lung cancer. This material consisted of lung tumor tissue, taken at surgery. CDR3 region: CASSLHPKVDTEAFF. The sequenced DNA is TGTGCCAGCAGTTTACACCCCAAGGTGGACACTGAAGCTTTCTTT.